This T cell receptor beta chain was identified during a study of blood T cell repertoires in COVID-19. Germline lookup yields CDR1 LGHDT and CDR2 YNNKEL (reference sequence). The CDR3 sequence is 15 residues long. Trimming removed 3 bases at V and 6 bases at J, with 15 bases between. Libraries were prepared by immunoSEQ multiplex PCR; TCRdb keeps only in-frame clonotypes and omits some of them. The sample records about 95,000 clones, 89% being singletons. The rearrangement joins TRBV3-1 (or the pseudogene TRBV3-2) to TRBJ2-1; D might be TRBD2 (6 bases). The sequence derives from a man aged 60-69 years with COVID-19, enrolled during active disease. Sequenced: peripheral blood. The CDR3 protein is CASSQLWRRGNEQFF. The CDR3, as DNA: TGTGCCAGCAGCCAGCTTTGGCGGAGGGGCAATGAGCAGTTCTTC.